Listed below are T cell receptor beta chains from one sample, sequenced in a study of naive and memory T cell subsets. One entry per CDR3 protein, called by TCRdb with MiXCR from the UMI-ligation and nested PCR reads. This sample has 25,000 to 35,000 distinct CDR3 sequences, with about 6.2% found just once. The sequences come from skin, collected from a tuberculin skin test site. The receptors derive from an adult in good health. The CDR3 runs from the conserved cysteine through the conserved F or W. The D gene is left open where the match is weak. Clone sizes are given selectively: once, few, many, or a class where the clone is expanded.

clone size: .; J gene: TRBJ2-1; D gene: TRBD2; V gene: TRBV11-2; CDR3 DNA: TGTGCCAGCAGCTTAAAACTAGCGGGGGCCCATCTCAGCTCCTACAATGAGCAGTTCTTC; CDR3 protein: CASSLKLAGAHLSSYNEQFF
clone size: many; J gene: TRBJ2-7; D gene: .; V gene: TRBV19; CDR3 DNA: TGTGCCAGTAGCGCCGGTAGCTACGGGGACGAGCAGTACTTC; CDR3 protein: CASSAGSYGDEQYF
clone size: many; J gene: TRBJ2-3; D gene: TRBD2; V gene: TRBV9; CDR3 DNA: TGTGCCAGCAGCGGAAGGCCTGGCGGGGGAGGGGCAGATACGCAGTATTTT; CDR3 protein: CASSGRPGGGGADTQYF
clone size: .; J gene: TRBJ1-6; D gene: .; V gene: TRBV6-5; CDR3 DNA: TGTGCCAGCAGTTCCGGGAGTTATAATTCACCCCTCCACTTT; CDR3 protein: CASSSGSYNSPLHF
clone size: medium-sized; J gene: TRBJ2-3; D gene: .; V gene: TRBV19; CDR3 DNA: TGTGCCACCCAAAGGGGCACAGATACGCAGTATTTT; CDR3 protein: CATQRGTDTQYF
clone size: many; J gene: TRBJ2-2; D gene: .; V gene: TRBV7-6; CDR3 DNA: TGTGCCAGCAGCTTAGGACCGCAGAACACCGGGGAGCTGTTTTTT; CDR3 protein: CASSLGPQNTGELFF
clone size: many; J gene: TRBJ1-5; D gene: .; V gene: TRBV27; CDR3 DNA: TGTGCCAGCAGTTTACGAGCAGGCAGTCAGCCCCAGCATTTT; CDR3 protein: CASSLRAGSQPQHF
clone size: few; J gene: TRBJ1-5; D gene: TRBD1; V gene: TRBV5-1; CDR3 DNA: TGCGCCAGCAGCTACTCAGGGGGTAGCAATCAGCCCCAGCATTTT; CDR3 protein: CASSYSGGSNQPQHF
clone size: .; J gene: TRBJ1-1; D gene: .; V gene: TRBV19; CDR3 DNA: TGTGCCAGTAGTATGCCCGGGACTGAAGCTTTCTTT; CDR3 protein: CASSMPGTEAFF
clone size: few; J gene: TRBJ1-5; D gene: TRBD1; V gene: TRBV12-3/TRBV12-4; CDR3 DNA: TGTGCCAGCAGTTCCCCAGGGGGAAGCAATCAGCCCCAGCATTTT; CDR3 protein: CASSSPGGSNQPQHF
clone size: many; J gene: TRBJ2-1; D gene: .; V gene: TRBV13; CDR3 DNA: TGTGCCAGCAGCAGCGACAGGAATGAGCAGTTCTTC; CDR3 protein: CASSSDRNEQFF
clone size: few; J gene: TRBJ1-1; D gene: TRBD1; V gene: TRBV6-1; CDR3 DNA: TGTGCCAGCAGGGACAGGGGTGGAGGGAACACTGAAGCTTTCTTT; CDR3 protein: CASRDRGGGNTEAFF
clone size: many; J gene: TRBJ2-2; D gene: .; V gene: TRBV25-1; CDR3 DNA: TGTGCCAGCAGTGGTAAGAACACCGGGGAGCTGTTTTTT; CDR3 protein: CASSGKNTGELFF
clone size: many; J gene: TRBJ2-7; D gene: .; V gene: TRBV12-3/TRBV12-4; CDR3 DNA: TGTGCCAGCAGCTCGGGATACGAGCAGTACTTC; CDR3 protein: CASSSGYEQYF
clone size: many; J gene: TRBJ2-2; D gene: TRBD1; V gene: TRBV20-1; CDR3 DNA: TGCAGTGCTAGGGAGACCGGGACAGCGCTTGGGGAGCTGTTTTTT; CDR3 protein: CSARETGTALGELFF
clone size: many; J gene: TRBJ2-2; D gene: .; V gene: TRBV20-1; CDR3 DNA: TGCAGTGCTAGAGGACGGGGATCCACCGGGGAGCTGTTTTTT; CDR3 protein: CSARGRGSTGELFF
clone size: .; J gene: TRBJ2-2; D gene: .; V gene: TRBV12-3/TRBV12-4; CDR3 DNA: TGTGCCAGCAGTCCCTTACGACTAGCCGGGGAGCTGTTTTTT; CDR3 protein: CASSPLRLAGELFF
clone size: few; J gene: TRBJ2-3; D gene: .; V gene: TRBV5-1; CDR3 DNA: TGCGCCAGCAGCTTGTTCGCGGGAACAGATACGCAGTATTTT; CDR3 protein: CASSLFAGTDTQYF
clone size: .; J gene: TRBJ1-2; D gene: TRBD1; V gene: TRBV5-1; CDR3 DNA: TGCGCCAGCAGCTCCAACCTTGACAGGGGTTCTAACTATGGCTACACCTTC; CDR3 protein: CASSSNLDRGSNYGYTF